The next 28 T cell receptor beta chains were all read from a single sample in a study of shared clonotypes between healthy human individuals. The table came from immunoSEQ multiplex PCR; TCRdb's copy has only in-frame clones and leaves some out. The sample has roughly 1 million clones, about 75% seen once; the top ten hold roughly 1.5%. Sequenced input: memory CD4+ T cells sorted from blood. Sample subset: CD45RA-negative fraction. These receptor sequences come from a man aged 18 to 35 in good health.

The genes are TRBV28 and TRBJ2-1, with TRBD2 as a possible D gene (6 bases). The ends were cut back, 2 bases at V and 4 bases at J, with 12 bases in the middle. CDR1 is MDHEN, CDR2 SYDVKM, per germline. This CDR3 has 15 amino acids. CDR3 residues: CASSLGGSTYNEQFF. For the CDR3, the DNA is TGTGCCAGCAGTTTAGGAGGGTCCACTTACAATGAGCAGTTCTTC.

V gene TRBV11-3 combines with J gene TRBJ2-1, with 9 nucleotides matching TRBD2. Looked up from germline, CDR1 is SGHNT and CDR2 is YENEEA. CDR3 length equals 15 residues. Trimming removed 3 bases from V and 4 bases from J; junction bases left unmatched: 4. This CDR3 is CASSFSGGVYNEQFF. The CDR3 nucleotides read TGTGCCAGCAGCTTTAGCGGGGGAGTTTACAATGAGCAGTTCTTC.

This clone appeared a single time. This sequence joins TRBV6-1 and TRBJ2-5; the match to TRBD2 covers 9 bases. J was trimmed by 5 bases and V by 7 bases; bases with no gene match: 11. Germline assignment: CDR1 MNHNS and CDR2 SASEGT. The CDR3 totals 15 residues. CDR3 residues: CASTRGAGGLETQYF. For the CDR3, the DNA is TGTGCCAGCACCAGAGGGGCGGGGGGGCTCGAGACCCAGTACTTC.

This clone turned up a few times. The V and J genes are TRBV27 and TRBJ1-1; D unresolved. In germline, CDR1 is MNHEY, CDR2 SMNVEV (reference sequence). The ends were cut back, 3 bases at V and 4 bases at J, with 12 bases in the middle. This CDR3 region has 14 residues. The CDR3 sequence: CASSFSGWSTEAFF. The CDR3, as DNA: TGTGCCAGCAGTTTCTCCGGGTGGTCCACTGAAGCTTTCTTT.

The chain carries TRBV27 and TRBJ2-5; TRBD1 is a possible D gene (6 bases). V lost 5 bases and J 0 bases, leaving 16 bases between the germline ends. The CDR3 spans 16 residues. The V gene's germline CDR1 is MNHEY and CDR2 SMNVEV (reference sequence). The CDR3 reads CASSPYRATYQETQYF. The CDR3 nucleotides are TGTGCCAGCAGTCCGTACAGGGCTACGTACCAAGAGACCCAGTACTTC.

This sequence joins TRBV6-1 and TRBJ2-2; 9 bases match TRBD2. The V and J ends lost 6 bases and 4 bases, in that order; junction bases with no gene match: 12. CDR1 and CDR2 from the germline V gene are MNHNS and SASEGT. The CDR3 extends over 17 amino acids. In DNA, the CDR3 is TGTGCCAGCAGGGAAATAGGGGGACTAGCTACCACCGGGGAGCTGTTTTTT. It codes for CASREIGGLATTGELFF.

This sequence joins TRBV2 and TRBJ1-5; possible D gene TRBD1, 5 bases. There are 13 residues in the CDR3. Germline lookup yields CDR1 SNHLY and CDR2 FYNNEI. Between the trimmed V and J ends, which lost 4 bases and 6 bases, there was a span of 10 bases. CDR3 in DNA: TGTGCCAGCAGTGTTGGGGGTGGTCAGCCCCAGCATTTT. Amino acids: CASSVGGGQPQHF.

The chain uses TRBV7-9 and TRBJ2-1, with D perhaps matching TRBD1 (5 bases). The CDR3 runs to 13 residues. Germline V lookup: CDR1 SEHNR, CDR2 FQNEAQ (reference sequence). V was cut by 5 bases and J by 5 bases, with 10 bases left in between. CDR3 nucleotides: TGTGCCAGCAGCCCTCCCAGGGACAATGAGCAGTTCTTC. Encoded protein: CASSPPRDNEQFF.

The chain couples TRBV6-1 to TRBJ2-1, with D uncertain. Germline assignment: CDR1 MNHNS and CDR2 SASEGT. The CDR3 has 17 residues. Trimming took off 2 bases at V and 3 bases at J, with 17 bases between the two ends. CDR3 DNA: TGTGCCAGCAGTGAACAGGCCACCGTGTCCCTCTACAATGAGCAGTTCTTC. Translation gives CASSEQATVSLYNEQFF.

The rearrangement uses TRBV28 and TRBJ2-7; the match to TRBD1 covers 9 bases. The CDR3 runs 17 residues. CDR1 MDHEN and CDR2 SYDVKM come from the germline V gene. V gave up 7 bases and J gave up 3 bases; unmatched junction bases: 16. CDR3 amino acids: CASTSDRGTTFIYEQYF. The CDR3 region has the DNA TGTGCCAGCACCTCGGACAGGGGCACTACCTTTATCTACGAGCAGTACTTC.

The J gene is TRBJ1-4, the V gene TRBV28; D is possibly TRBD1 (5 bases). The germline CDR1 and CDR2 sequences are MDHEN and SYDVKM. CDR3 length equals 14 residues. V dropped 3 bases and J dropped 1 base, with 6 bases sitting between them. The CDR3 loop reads CASSFGGTNEKLFF. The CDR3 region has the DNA TGTGCCAGCAGTTTCGGGGGAACTAATGAAAAACTGTTTTTT.

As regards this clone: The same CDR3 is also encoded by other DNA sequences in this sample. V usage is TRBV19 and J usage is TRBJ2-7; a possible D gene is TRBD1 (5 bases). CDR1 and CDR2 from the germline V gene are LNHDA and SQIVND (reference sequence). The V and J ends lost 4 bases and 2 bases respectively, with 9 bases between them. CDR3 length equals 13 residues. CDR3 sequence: CASSTSGTYEQYF. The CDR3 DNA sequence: TGTGCCAGTAGTACATCAGGGACCTACGAGCAGTACTTC.

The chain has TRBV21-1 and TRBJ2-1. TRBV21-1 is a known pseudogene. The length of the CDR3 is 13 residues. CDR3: CASSKGDYNEQFF. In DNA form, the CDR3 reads TGTGCCAGCAGCAAAGGGGACTACAATGAGCAGTTCTTC.

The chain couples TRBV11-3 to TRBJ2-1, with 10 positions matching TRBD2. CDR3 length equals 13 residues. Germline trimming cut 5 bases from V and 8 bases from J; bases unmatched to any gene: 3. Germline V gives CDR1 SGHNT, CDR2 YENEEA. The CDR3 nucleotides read TGTGCCAGCAGCCTAGCGGGAGATTATGAGCAGTTCTTC. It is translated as CASSLAGDYEQFF.

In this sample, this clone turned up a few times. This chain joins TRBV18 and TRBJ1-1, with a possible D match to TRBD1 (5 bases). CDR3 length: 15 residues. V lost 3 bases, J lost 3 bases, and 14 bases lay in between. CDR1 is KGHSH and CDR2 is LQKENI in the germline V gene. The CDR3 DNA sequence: TGTGCCAGCTCACCCGCGGCTGGGGGAGACACTGAAGCTTTCTTT. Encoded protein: CASSPAAGGDTEAFF.

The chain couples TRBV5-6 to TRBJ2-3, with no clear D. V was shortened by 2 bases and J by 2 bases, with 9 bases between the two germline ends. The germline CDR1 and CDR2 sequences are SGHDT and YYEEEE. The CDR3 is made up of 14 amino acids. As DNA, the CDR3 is TGTGCCAGCAGCTTTGAGACACTCACAGATACGCAGTATTTT. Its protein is CASSFETLTDTQYF.

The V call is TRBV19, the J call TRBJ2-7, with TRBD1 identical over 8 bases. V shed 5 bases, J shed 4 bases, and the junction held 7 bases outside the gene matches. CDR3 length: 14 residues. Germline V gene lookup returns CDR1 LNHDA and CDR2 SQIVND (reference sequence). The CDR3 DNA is TGTGCCAGTAGTTTCGGACAGGGCGGGTACGAGCAGTACTTC. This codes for CASSFGQGGYEQYF.

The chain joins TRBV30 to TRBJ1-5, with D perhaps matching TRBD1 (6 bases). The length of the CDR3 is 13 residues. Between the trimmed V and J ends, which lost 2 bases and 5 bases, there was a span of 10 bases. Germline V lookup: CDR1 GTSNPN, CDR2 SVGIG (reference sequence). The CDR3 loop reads CAWSTRGYQPQHF. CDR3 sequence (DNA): TGTGCCTGGAGTACGAGGGGGTATCAGCCCCAGCATTTT.

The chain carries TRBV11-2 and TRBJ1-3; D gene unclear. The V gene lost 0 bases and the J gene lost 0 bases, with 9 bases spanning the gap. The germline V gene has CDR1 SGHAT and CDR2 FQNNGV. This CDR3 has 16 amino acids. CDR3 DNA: TGTGCCAGCAGCTTAGAACTAAGTCGCTCTGGAAACACCATATATTTT. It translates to CASSLELSRSGNTIYF.

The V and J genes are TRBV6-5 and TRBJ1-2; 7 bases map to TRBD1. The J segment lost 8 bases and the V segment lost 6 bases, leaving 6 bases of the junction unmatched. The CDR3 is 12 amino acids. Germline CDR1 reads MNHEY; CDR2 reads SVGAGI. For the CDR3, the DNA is TGTGCCAGCAGACAGGGGTCGGCCGGCTACACCTTC. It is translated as CASRQGSAGYTF.

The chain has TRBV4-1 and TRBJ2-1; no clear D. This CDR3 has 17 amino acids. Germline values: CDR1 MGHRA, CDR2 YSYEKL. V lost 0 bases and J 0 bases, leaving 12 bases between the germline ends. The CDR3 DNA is TGCGCCAGCAGCCAAGACCCCCCGGGTAGCTCCTACAATGAGCAGTTCTTC. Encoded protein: CASSQDPPGSSYNEQFF.

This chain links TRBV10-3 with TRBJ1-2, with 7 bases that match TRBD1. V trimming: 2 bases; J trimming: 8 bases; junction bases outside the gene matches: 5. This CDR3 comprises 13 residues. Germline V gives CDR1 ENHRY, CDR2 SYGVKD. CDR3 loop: CAISEEGASGYTF. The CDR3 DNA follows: TGTGCCATCAGTGAGGAGGGGGCATCCGGCTACACCTTC.

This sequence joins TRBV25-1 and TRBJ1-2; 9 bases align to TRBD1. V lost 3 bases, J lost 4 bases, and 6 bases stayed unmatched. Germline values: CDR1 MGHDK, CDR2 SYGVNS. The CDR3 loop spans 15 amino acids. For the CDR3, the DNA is TGTGCCAGCAGTGAGGGACAGGGTCGATCCTATGGCTACACCTTC. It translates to CASSEGQGRSYGYTF.

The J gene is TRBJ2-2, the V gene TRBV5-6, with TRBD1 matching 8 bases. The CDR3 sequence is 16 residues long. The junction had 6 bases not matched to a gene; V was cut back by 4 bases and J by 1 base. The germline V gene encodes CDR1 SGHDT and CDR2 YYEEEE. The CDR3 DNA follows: TGTGCCAGCAGCCAACTCGGGACAGGGAACACCGGGGAGCTGTTTTTT. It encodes CASSQLGTGNTGELFF. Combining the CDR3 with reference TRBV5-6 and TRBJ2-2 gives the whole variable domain DAGVTQSPTHLIKTRGQQVTLRCSPKSGHDTVSWYQQALGQGPQFIFQYYEEEERQRGNFPDRFSGHQFPNYSSELNVNALLLGDSALYLCASSQLGTGNTGELFFGEGSRLTVL.

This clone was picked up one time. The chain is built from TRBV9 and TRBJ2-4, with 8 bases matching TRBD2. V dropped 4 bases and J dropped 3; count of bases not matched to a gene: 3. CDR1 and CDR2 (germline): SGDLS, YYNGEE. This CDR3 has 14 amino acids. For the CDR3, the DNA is TGTGCCAGCAGCCCCGGGACTAGCAAAAACATTCAGTACTTC. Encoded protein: CASSPGTSKNIQYF.

The DNA for the CDR3 is TGTGCCAGCAGCGTAGAGGCAGGTAGCAATCAGCCCCAGCATTTT. Residues: CASSVEAGSNQPQHF. The chain recombines TRBV9 with TRBJ1-5, with unresolved D. This CDR3 contains 15 residues. Trimming stripped 0 bases from V and 0 bases from J, with 7 bases between. The germline CDR1 and CDR2 sequences are SGDLS and YYNGEE.

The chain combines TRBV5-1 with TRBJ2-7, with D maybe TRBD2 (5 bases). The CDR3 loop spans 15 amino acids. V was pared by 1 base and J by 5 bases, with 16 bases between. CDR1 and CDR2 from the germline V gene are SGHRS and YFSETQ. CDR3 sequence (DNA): TGCGCCAGCAGCTTGTTGTGGGGTTCGAGGGACGAGCAGTACTTC. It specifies CASSLLWGSRDEQYF.

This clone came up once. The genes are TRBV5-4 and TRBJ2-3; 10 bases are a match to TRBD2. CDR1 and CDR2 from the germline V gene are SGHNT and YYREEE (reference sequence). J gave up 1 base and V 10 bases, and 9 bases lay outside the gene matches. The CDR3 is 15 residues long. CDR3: CALSGTSVGTDTQYF. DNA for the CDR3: TGTGCCCTGTCCGGGACTAGCGTCGGCACAGATACGCAGTATTTT.